This T cell receptor (beta chain) stems from a study of T cells expressing NK-cell markers. Overall study: In the group of eight sequenced donors, seven were HCMV-seropositive and one was seronegative.

From the 5' RACE reads, TCRdb lists one entry per CDR3 protein and no DNA. The sample shows about 170,000 distinct CDR3 sequences, and over 20% sits with its ten largest clones. General study points: NKG2C+ dominant clonotypes from 5 or 6 donors made up about 1.0-7.5% of CD8+ T cells. A few of the donors also had these clonotypes leading their CD3+CD56-NKG2C+ fraction.

Germline assignment: CDR1 SGHTA and CDR2 FQGNSA. This CDR3 has 14 amino acids. In the case of this clonotype: As yet, its antigen is unknown.

The source is a man aged 18-75 years in good health. The sequenced sample consisted of blood T cells: a sorted CD56 or NKG2C T cell subset, CD4+ or CD8+ T cells, or bulk PBMC T cells (not recorded which). The chain recombines TRBV7-2 with TRBJ2-3; the TRBD1 assignment by TCRdb is unverifiable without DNA. CDR3 amino acids: CASSLVGATDTQYF. Looking up the rest from reference TRBV7-2 and TRBJ2-3 gives the full variable domain: GAGVSQSPSNKVTEKGKDVELRCDPISGHTALYWYRQSLGQGLEFLIYFQGNSAPDKSGLPSDRFSAERTGGSVSTLTIQRTQQEDSAVYLCASSLVGATDTQYFGPGTRLTVL.